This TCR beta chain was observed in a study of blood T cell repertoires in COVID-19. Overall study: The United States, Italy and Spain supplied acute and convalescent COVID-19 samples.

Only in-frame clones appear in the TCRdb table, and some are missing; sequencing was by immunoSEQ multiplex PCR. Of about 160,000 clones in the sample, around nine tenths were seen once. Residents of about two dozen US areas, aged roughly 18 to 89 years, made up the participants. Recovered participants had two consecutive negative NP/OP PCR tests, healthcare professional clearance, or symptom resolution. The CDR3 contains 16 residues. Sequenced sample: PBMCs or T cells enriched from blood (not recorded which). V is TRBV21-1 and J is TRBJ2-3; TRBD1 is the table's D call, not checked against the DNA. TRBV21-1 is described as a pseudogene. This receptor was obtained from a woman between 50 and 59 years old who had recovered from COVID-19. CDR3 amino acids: CASPGTGGELTDTQYF. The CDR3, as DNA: TGTGCCAGCCCCGGGACAGGGGGCGAGCTCACAGATACGCAGTATTTT.